This T cell receptor (beta chain) was captured in a study of T-cell memory formation after mild COVID-19. Notes on the study in general: There was a balanced CD4/CD8 profile in clones contracting day 15 to 85, and later expanders leaned CD4+.

CDR3 size: 13 residues. Looked up from germline, CDR1 is WNHNN and CDR2 is SYGVQD (reference sequence). With 8 bases removed from V and 2 bases from J, the gap between germline ends came to 12 bases. TCRdb re-derived calls from the 5' RACE reads in MiXCR, one entry per CDR3 protein. The table lists some 350,000 distinct CDR3 sequences, about a sixth of them singletons. As to this clonotype: What it binds is unknown.

The source material was PBMCs or a T cell subset sorted from them (not recorded which). This sequence was found in a man younger than 35 who had mild COVID-19 (a few samples of this study predate the infection). Cell type and time point are not known. The rearrangement uses TRBV10-1 and TRBJ2-5, with a weak D call TRBD1 (6 bases). CDR3 amino acids: CASSGQTQETQYF. CDR3 bases: TGCGCCAGCTCAGGACAGACTCAAGAGACCCAGTACTTC.